One sample yielded the 2 T cell receptor beta chains listed below, sequenced in a study of CD8 T cells in ankylosing spondylitis. One entry per CDR3 protein results from TCRdb running MiXCR on the 5' RACE reads. The data hold 250,000 to 300,000 distinct CDR3 sequences, with 20% observed a single time. The sequencing input was blood, either unsorted or a sorted T cell fraction (not recorded which). Receptor source: a male donor with ankylosing spondylitis or in good health (not recorded which).

The rearrangement uses TRBV10-2 and TRBJ2-3; tentative D call: TRBD1 (5 bases). CDR3 size: 15 residues. Germline V lookup: CDR1 WSHSY, CDR2 SAAADI. Trimming removed 7 bases from V and 0 bases from J, with 14 bases in between. The CDR3: CASNKFSGSTDTQYF. CDR3 nucleotide sequence: TGCGCCAGCAATAAATTTTCAGGGAGCACAGATACGCAGTATTTT.

This sequence joins TRBV20-1 and TRBJ2-6, with a possible D match to TRBD1 (5 bases). The CDR3 is made up of 16 amino acids. V was pared by 1 base and J by 2 bases, with 12 bases between. Looked up from germline, CDR1 is DFQATT and CDR2 is SNEGSKA (reference sequence). The DNA for the CDR3 is TGCAGTGCTAGAGTGGTCTCAGGGCCTGGGGCCAACGTCCTGACTTTC. It yields the protein CSARVVSGPGANVLTF.